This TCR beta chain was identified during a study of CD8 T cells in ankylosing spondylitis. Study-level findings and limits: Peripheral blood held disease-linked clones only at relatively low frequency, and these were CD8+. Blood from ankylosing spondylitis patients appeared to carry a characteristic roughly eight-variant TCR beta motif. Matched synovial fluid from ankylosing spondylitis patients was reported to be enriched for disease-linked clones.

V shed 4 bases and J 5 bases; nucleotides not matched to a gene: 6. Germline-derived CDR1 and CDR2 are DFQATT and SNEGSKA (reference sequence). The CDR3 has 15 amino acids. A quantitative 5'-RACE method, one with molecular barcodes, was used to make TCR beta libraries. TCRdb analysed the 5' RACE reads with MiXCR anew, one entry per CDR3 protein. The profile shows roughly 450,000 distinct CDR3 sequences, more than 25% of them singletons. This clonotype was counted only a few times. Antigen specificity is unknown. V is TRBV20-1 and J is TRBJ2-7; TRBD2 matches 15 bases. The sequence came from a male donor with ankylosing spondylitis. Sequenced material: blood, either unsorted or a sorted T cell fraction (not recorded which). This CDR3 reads CSAMPGTSGRNEQYV. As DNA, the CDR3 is TGCAGTGCTATGCCCGGGACTAGCGGGAGGAACGAGCAGTACGTC.